This entry is about one T cell receptor beta chain. This sample was taken from a study of T cells in Graves' hyperthyroidism and ophthalmopathy. CDR1 LNHDA and CDR2 SQIVND come from the germline V gene (reference sequence). The CDR3 covers 17 residues. V lost 4 bases, J lost 5 bases, and 16 bases stayed unmatched. Authors of the study amplified TCR beta CDR3 regions from RNA transcripts. The HTBI primer set drove a first-round RT-PCR of the TCR CDR3. One entry per CDR3 protein, called by TCRdb with MiXCR from the multiplex PCR reads. The repertoire holds some 350,000 distinct CDR3 sequences, roughly an eighth seen once, with 34% in the top ten. Patients with uncontrolled infections, other autoimmune diseases, pregnancy or lactation were excluded. Diagnostic assessment was based on clinical symptoms, serum thyroxine and TRAb, thyroid ultrasound and orbital computed tomography.

This chain joins TRBV19 and TRBJ2-5, with TRBD1 matching over 7 bases. The sequenced sample was blood. This receptor was obtained from a woman aged 40 to 50 with Graves' ophthalmopathy. CDR3: CASSTTRSRGFRETQYF. The CDR3 DNA is TGTGCCAGTAGTACGACCAGAAGCAGGGGGTTTAGGGAGACCCAGTACTTC.